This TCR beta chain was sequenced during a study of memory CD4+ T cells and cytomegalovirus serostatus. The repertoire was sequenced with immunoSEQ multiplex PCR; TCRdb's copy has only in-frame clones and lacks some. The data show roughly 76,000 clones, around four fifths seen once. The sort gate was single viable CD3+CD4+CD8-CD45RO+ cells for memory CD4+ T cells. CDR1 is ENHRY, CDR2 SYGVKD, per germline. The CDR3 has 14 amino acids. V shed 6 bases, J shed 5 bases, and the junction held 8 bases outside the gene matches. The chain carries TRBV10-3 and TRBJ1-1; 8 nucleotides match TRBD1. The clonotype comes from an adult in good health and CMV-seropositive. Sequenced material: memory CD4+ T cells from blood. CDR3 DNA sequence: TGTGCCATCAGGGGCCCGGACAGGGCGACTGAAGCTTTCTTT. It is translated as CAIRGPDRATEAFF.